This T cell receptor (beta chain) was documented in a study of blood T cell repertoires in COVID-19. V was pared by 0 bases and J by 6 bases, with 13 bases between. The germline gives CDR1 SGHDN, CDR2 FVKESK. The CDR3 length is 15 residues. The protocol was immunoSEQ multiplex PCR, while the TCRdb copy is restricted to in-frame clones and leaves out a portion. The sample includes 200,000 to 300,000 clones, 86% of them seen just once. The source is a man in his forties who had recovered from COVID-19. V usage is TRBV14 and J usage is TRBJ2-3; a weak D match, TRBD2 (5 bases). Sequenced: peripheral blood. The CDR3 DNA follows: TGTGCCAGCAGCCAAGATCAACTAGGCTACGATACGCAGTATTTT. It translates to CASSQDQLGYDTQYF.